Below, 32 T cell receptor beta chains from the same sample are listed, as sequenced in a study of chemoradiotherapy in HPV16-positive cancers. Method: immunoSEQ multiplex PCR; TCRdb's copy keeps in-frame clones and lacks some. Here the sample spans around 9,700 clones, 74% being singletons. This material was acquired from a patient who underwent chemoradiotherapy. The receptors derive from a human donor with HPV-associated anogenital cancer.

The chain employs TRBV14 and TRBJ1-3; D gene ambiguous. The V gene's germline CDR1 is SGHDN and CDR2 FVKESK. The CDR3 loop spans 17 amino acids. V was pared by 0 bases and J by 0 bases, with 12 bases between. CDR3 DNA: TGTGCCAGCAGCCAAGATCTAGGAGCATACTCTGGAAACACCATATATTTT. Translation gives CASSQDLGAYSGNTIYF.

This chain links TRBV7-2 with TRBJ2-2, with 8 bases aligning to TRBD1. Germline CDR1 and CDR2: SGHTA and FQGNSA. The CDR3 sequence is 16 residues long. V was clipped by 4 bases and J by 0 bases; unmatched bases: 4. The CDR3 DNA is TGTGCCAGCAGCTCGGGGGACAGGACGAACACCGGGGAGCTGTTTTTT. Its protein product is CASSSGDRTNTGELFF.

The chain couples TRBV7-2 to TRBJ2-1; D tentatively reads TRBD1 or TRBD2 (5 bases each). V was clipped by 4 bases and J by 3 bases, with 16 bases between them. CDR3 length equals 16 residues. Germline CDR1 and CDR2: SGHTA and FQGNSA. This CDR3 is CASSSFRDPGYNEQFF. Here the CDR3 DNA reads TGTGCCAGCAGCTCCTTCCGGGACCCCGGCTACAATGAGCAGTTCTTC.

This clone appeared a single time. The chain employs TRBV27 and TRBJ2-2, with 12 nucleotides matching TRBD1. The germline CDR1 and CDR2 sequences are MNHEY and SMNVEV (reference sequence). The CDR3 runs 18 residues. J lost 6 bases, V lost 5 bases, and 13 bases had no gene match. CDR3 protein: CASSAKAQGQGAAGELFF. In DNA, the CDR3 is TGTGCCAGCAGTGCAAAGGCCCAGGGACAGGGGGCTGCCGGGGAGCTGTTTTTT.

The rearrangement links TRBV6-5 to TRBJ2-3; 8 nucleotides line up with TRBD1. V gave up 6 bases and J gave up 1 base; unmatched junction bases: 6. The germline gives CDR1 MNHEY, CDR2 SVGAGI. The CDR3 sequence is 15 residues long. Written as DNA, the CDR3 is TGTGCCAGCAGGAGACCGGGACAGGGCACAGATACGCAGTATTTT. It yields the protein CASRRPGQGTDTQYF.

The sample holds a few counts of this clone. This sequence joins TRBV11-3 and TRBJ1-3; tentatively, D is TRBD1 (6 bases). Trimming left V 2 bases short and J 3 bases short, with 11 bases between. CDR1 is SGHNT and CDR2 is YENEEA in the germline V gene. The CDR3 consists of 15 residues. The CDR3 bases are TGTGCCAGCAGCTTACTATTGACAGGTGGAAACACCATATATTTT. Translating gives CASSLLLTGGNTIYF.

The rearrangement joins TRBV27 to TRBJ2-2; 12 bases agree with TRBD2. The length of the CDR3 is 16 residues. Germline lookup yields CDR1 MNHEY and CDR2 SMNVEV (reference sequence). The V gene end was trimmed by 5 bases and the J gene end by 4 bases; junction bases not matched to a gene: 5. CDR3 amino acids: CASSPSSGRATGELFF. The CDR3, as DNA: TGTGCCAGCAGTCCATCTAGCGGGAGGGCCACCGGGGAGCTGTTTTTT.

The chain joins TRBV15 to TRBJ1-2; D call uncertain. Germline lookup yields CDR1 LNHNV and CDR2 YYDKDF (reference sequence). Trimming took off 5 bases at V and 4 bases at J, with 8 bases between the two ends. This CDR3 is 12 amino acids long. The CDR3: CATSFDGYGYTF. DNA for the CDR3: TGTGCCACCAGCTTCGACGGCTATGGCTACACCTTC. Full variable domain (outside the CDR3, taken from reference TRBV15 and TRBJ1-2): DAMVIQNPRYQVTQFGKPVTLSCSQTLNHNVMYWYQQKSSQAPKLLFHYYDKDFNNEADTPDNFQSRRPNTSFCFLDIRSPGLGDTAMYLCATSFDGYGYTFGSGTRLTVV.

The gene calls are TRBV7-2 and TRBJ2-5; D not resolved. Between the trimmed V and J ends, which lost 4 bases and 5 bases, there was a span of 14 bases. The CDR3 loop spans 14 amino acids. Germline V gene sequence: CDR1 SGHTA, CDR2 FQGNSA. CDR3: CASSSLVTRETQYF. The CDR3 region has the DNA TGTGCCAGCAGCTCCCTAGTTACGAGGGAGACCCAGTACTTC.

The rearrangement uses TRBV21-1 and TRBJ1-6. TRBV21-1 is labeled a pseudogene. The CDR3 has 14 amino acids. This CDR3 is CASSKFGVNSPLHF. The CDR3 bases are TGTGCCAGCAGCAAATTCGGTGTCAATTCACCCCTCCACTTT.

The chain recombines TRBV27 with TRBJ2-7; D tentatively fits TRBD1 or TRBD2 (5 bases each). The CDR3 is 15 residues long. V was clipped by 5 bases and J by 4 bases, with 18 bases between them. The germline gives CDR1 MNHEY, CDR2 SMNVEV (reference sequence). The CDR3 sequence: CASSISGTPLYEQYF. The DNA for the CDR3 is TGTGCCAGCAGTATCTCCGGGACCCCCCTTTACGAGCAGTACTTC.

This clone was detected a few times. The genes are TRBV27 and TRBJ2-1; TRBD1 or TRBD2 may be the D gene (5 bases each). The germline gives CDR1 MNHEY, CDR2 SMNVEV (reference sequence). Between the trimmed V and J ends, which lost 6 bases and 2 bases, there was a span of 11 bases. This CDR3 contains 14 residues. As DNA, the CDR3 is TGTGCCAGCAGGGGGACGGCCCCCTACAATGAGCAGTTCTTC. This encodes CASRGTAPYNEQFF.

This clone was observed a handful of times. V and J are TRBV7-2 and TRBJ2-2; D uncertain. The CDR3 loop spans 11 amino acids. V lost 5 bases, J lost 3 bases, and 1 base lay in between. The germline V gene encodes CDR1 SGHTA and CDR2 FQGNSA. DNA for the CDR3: TGTGCCAGCAGCCACACCGGGGAGCTGTTTTTT. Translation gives CASSHTGELFF. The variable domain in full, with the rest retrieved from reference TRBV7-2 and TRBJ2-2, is GAGVSQSPSNKVTEKGKDVELRCDPISGHTALYWYRQSLGQGLEFLIYFQGNSAPDKSGLPSDRFSAERTGGSVSTLTIQRTQQEDSAVYLCASSHTGELFFGEGSRLTVL.

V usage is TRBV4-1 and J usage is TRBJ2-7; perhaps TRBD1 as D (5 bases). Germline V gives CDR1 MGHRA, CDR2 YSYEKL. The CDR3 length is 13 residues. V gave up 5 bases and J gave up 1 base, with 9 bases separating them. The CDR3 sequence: CASSSRQSYEQYF. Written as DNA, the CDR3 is TGCGCCAGCAGCAGCAGACAGTCCTACGAGCAGTACTTC.

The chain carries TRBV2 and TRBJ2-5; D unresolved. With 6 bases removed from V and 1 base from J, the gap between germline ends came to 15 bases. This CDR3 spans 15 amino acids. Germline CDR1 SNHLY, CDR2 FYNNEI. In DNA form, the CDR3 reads TGTGCCAGCAGCGGTCGGGCTGCTTCCCAAGAGACCCAGTACTTC. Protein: CASSGRAASQETQYF.

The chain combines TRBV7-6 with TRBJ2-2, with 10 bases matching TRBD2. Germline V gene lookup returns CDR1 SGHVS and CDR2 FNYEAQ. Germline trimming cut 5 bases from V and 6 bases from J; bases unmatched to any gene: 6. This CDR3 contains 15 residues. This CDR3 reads CASSRLAGFSGELFF. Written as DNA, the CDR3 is TGTGCCAGCAGCCGACTAGCGGGTTTCTCCGGGGAGCTGTTTTTT. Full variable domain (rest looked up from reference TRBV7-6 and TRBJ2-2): GAGVSQSPRYKVTKRGQDVALRCDPISGHVSLYWYRQALGQGPEFLTYFNYEAQQDKSGLPNDRFSAERPEGSISTLTIQRTEQRDSAMYRCASSRLAGFSGELFFGEGSRLTVL.

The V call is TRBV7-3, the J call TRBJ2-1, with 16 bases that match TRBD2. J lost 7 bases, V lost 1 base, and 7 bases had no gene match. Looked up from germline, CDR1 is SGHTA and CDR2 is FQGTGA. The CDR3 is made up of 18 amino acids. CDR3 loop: CASSLRPPGLAGGNEQFF. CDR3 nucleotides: TGTGCCAGCAGCTTAAGACCCCCGGGACTAGCGGGAGGGAATGAGCAGTTCTTC.

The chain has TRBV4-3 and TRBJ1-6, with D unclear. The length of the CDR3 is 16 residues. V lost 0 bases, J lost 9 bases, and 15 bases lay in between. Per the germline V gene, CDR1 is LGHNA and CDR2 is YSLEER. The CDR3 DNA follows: TGCGCCAGCAGCCAAGACCCTGGTGTAGGCTCTTCACCCCTCCACTTT. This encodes CASSQDPGVGSSPLHF.

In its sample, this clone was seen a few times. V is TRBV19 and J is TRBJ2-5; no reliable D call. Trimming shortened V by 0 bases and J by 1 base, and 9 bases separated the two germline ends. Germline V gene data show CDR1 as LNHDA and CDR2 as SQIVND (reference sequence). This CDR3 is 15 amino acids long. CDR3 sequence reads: CASSIDGQPQETQYF. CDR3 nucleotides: TGTGCCAGTAGTATAGATGGCCAGCCCCAAGAGACCCAGTACTTC.

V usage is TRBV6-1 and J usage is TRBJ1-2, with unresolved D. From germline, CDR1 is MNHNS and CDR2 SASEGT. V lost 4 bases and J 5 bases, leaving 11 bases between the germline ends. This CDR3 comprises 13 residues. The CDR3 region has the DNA TGTGCCAGCAGTGTCTTGCGCCCTTATGGCTACACCTTC. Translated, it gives CASSVLRPYGYTF.

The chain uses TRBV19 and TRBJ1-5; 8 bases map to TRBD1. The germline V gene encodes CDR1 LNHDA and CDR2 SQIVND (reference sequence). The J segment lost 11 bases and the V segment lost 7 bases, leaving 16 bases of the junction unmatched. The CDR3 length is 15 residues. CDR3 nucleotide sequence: TGTGCCAGTACCGGGGGGACAGGTCCCTCCCCGGCCCAGCATTTT. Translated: CASTGGTGPSPAQHF.

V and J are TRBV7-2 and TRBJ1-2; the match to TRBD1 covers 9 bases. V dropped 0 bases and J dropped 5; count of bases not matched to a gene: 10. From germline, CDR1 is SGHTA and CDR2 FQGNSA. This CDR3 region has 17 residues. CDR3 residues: CASSLAGQGRIKYGYTF. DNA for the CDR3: TGTGCCAGCAGCTTAGCGGGACAGGGTCGGATTAAGTATGGCTACACCTTC.

CDR3 nucleotide sequence: TGCGCCAGCAGCCTGGACTCCGAGCAGTACTTC. Translated: CASSLDSEQYF. J is TRBJ2-7 and V is TRBV4-1; TRBD2 might be the D (5 bases). The CDR3 runs 11 residues. Trimming took 4 bases from V and 6 from J, leaving 7 bases between them. CDR1 and CDR2 from the germline V gene are MGHRA and YSYEKL.

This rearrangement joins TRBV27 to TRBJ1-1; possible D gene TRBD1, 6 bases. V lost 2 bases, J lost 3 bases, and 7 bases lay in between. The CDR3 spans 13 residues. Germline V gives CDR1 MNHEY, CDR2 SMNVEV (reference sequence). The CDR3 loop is CASSLEGDTEAFF. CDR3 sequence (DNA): TGTGCCAGCAGTTTAGAGGGGGACACTGAAGCTTTCTTT.

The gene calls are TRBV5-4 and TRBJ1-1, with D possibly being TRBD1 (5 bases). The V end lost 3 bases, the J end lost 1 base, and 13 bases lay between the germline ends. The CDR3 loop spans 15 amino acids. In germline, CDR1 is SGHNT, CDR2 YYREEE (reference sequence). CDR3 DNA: TGTGCCAGCAGCTCGATATGGACACCGAACACTGAAGCTTTCTTT. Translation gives CASSSIWTPNTEAFF.

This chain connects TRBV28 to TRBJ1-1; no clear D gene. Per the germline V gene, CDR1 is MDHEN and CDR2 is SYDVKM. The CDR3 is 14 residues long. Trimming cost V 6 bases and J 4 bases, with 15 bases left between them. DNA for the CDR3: TGTGCCAGCAGGCGGGCCTACCGGGGCACTGAAGCTTTCTTT. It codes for CASRRAYRGTEAFF.

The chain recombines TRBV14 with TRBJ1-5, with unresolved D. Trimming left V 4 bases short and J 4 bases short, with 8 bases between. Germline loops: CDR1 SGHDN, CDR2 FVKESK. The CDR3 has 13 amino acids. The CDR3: CASSRSGNQPQHF. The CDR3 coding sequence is TGTGCCAGCAGCCGCTCGGGGAATCAGCCCCAGCATTTT.

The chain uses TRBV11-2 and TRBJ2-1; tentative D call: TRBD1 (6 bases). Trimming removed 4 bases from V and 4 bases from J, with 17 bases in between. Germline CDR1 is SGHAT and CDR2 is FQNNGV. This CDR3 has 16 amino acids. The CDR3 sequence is CASSSRTAPIYNEQFF. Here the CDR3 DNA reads TGTGCCAGCAGCTCAAGGACAGCCCCTATTTACAATGAGCAGTTCTTC.

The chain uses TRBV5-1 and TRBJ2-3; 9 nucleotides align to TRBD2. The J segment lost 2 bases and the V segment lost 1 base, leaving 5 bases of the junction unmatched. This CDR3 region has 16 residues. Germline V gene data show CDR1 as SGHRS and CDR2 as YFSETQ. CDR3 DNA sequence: TGCGCCAGCAGCTTGTCCCCTAGCGGGATCACAGATACGCAGTATTTT. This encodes CASSLSPSGITDTQYF. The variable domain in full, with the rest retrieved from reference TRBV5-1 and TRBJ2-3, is KAGVTQTPRYLIKTRGQQVTLSCSPISGHRSVSWYQQTPGQGLQFLFEYFSETQRNKGNFPGRFSGRQFSNSRSEMNVSTLELGDSALYLCASSLSPSGITDTQYFGPGTRLTVL.

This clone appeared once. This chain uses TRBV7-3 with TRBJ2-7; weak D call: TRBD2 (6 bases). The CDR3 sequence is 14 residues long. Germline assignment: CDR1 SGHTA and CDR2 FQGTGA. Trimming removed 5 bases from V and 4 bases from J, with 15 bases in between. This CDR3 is CASSPGTSPYEQYF. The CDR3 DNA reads TGTGCCAGCAGCCCGGGGACTTCCCCTTACGAGCAGTACTTC.

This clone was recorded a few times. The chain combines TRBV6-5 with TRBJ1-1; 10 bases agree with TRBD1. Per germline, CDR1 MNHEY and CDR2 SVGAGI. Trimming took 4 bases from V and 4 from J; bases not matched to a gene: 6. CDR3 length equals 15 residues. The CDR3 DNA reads TGTGCCAGCAGTTTAGGGACAGGGGTGTCCACTGAAGCTTTCTTT. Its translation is CASSLGTGVSTEAFF.

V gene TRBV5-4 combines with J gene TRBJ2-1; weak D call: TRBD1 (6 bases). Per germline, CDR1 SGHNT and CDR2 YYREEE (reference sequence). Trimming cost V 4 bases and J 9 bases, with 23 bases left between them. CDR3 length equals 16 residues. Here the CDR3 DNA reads TGTGCCAGCAGCCTCAAACGGGACATGAGGGGGAGTGAGCAGTTCTTC. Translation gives CASSLKRDMRGSEQFF. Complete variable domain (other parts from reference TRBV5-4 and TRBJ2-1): ETGVTQSPTHLIKTRGQQVTLRCSSQSGHNTVSWYQQALGQGPQFIFQYYREEENGRGNFPPRFSGLQFPNYSSELNVNALELDDSALYLCASSLKRDMRGSEQFFGPGTRLTVL.